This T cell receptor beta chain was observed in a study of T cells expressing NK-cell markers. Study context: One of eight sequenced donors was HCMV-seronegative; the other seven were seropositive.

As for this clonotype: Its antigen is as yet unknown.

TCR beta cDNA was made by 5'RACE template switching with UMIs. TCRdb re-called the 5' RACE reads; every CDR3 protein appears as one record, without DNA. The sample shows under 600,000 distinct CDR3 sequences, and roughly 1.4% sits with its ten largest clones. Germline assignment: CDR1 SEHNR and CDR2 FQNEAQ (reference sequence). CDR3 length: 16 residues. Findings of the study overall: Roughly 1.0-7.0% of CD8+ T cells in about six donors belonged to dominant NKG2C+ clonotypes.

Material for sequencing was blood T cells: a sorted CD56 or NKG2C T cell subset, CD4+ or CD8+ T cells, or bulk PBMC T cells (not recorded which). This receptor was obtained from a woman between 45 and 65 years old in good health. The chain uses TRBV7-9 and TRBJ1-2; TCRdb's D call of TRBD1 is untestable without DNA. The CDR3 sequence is CASSEGLGDITYGYTF.